The sample holds one count of the clone carrying this TCR beta chain. Its target is not known. These data are taken from a study of shared clonotypes between healthy human individuals. Whole-study results and caveats: In a few donors, about 5% of naive CD4 clonotypes appeared in common. Against clonotypes common to all four donors, non-shared ones had lower generation probabilities.

CDR3 length: 14 amino acids. The V end was cut by 2 bases, the J end by 1 base, with 8 bases between. CDR1 and CDR2 (germline): SGHNT, YYREEE (reference sequence). Profiled with immunoSEQ multiplex PCR; TCRdb holds only in-frame clones, not every one. The table shows millions of clones, with 90% to 95% occurring only once. The donors were adults (healthy and HIV-negative) with no recent acute infections or vaccinations. V usage is TRBV5-4 and J usage is TRBJ2-3; D is uncertain. The sequence derives from a young man in good health. Sequencing input: naive CD4+ T cells sorted from blood. Specified subset: CD45RA+ positively selected. The CDR3 loop reads CASSFESGTDTQYF. The CDR3 nucleotides read TGTGCCAGCAGCTTTGAATCGGGCACAGATACGCAGTATTTT.